What follows are 32 T cell receptor beta chains derived from one specimen sequenced in a study of Graves' ophthalmopathy and Graves' hyperthyroidism. Using RNA transcripts, the TCR beta CDR3 regions were amplified. First-round RT-PCR employed HTBI primers, with a second-round multiplex PCR after it. TCRdb re-called the multiplex PCR reads through MiXCR, storing one row per CDR3 protein. Of hundreds of thousands of distinct CDR3 sequences in the sample, around a fifth are singletons; the top ten hold around 3.1%. Sequences were obtained from peripheral blood. The origin of the receptors is a woman younger than 35 with stable Graves' hyperthyroidism.

As concerns this clonotype: A much larger clone is a single base away; this may be a read error. This chain uses TRBV11-2 with TRBJ1-2; no clear D. This CDR3 has 12 residues. Germline V gives CDR1 SGHAT, CDR2 FQNNGV. As DNA, the CDR3 is TGTGCCAGCAGCTTAGGGCCGTCCGGCTACGCCTTC. Translation gives CASSLGPSGYAF.

In this sample, this clonotype turned up many times. This chain uses TRBV6-1 with TRBJ1-2, with no clear D. The CDR3 is 14 residues long. Germline CDR1 reads MNHNS; CDR2 reads SASEGT. V gave up 2 bases and J gave up 4 bases, with 11 bases separating them. CDR3 DNA sequence: TGTGCCAGCAGTGAAATCTCACGGCCCTATGGCTACACCTTC. Translated, it gives CASSEISRPYGYTF.

CDR3 residues: CASSYKGSYEQYF. The CDR3 DNA reads TGTGCCAGCAGTTATAAGGGCTCCTACGAGCAGTACTTC. The J gene is TRBJ2-7, the V gene TRBV6-2 or TRBV6-3; D ambiguous. CDR1 is MNHEY, CDR2 SVGEGT, per germline. V was shortened by 3 bases and J by 0 bases, with 6 bases between the two germline ends. The CDR3 is 13 amino acids.

The rearrangement uses TRBV6-2 or TRBV6-3 and TRBJ2-7, with D hard to call. Trimming pared 8 bases from V and 0 bases from J, leaving 11 bases between. The CDR3 is 13 residues long. Germline CDR1 reads MNHEY; CDR2 reads SVGEGT. The CDR3 region has the DNA TGTGCCAGCGACGATTTCAGCTCCTACGAGCAGTACTTC. This gives the protein CASDDFSSYEQYF.

The sample holds many counts of this clonotype. V and J are TRBV4-1 and TRBJ2-6, with D perhaps matching TRBD2 (5 bases). Trimming left V 1 base short and J 0 bases short, with 13 bases between. The CDR3 consists of 18 residues. CDR1 MGHRA and CDR2 YSYEKL come from the germline V gene. CDR3 DNA: TGCGCCAGCAGCCAAGGGTCCGGACGGGGCTCTGGGGCCAACGTCCTGACTTTC. It is translated as CASSQGSGRGSGANVLTF.

This clonotype was seen at least ten times. The CDR3 coding sequence is TGTGCCTGGAGTGTGGGGGCAGGGAACACTGAAGCTTTCTTT. Protein product: CAWSVGAGNTEAFF. The gene calls are TRBV30 and TRBJ1-1; D is possibly TRBD1 (6 bases). The V and J ends lost 0 bases and 1 base respectively, with 9 bases between them. Germline CDR1 GTSNPN, CDR2 SVGIG (reference sequence). This CDR3 contains 14 residues.

This clonotype has ten or more counts. V is TRBV2 and J is TRBJ2-7; 12 bases fit TRBD1. This CDR3 spans 16 amino acids. The germline gives CDR1 SNHLY, CDR2 FYNNEI. V trimming: 6 bases; J trimming: 5 bases; junction bases outside the gene matches: 11. CDR3 residues: CASRRTGTGGPHEQYF. The CDR3 DNA reads as TGTGCCAGCAGACGCACCGGGACAGGGGGCCCCCACGAGCAGTACTTC.

This clonotype showed up many times. CDR3 in DNA: TGTGCGGGTAGGGGGTTTGGATGGCAAGAGACCCAGTACTTC. Encoded protein: CAGRGFGWQETQYF. The J gene is TRBJ2-5, the V gene TRBV30, with TRBD1 as a possible D gene (6 bases). CDR3 length equals 14 residues. Germline values: CDR1 GTSNPN, CDR2 SVGIG (reference sequence).

This clonotype has ten or more counts. This sequence joins TRBV7-2 and TRBJ2-5, with D unclear. CDR1 is SGHTA, CDR2 FQGNSA, per germline. CDR3 length equals 13 residues. Trimming left V 2 bases short and J 5 bases short, with 9 bases between. As DNA, the CDR3 is TGTGCCAGCAGCTTAAATGGCTGGGAGACCCAGTACTTC. Translated: CASSLNGWETQYF.

This clonotype was detected many times. The rearrangement joins TRBV7-9 to TRBJ2-7; 9 bases line up with TRBD1. CDR3 size: 15 residues. Per germline, CDR1 SEHNR and CDR2 FQNEAQ (reference sequence). V lost 3 bases, J lost 4 bases, and 7 bases stayed unmatched. The CDR3 region is CASSFGTGYTYEQYF. The CDR3 DNA reads TGTGCCAGCAGCTTCGGGACAGGGTATACGTACGAGCAGTACTTC.

This clonotype was observed many times. The J gene is TRBJ1-5, the V gene TRBV6-5, with D uncertain. Germline-derived CDR1 and CDR2 are MNHEY and SVGAGI. V lost 2 bases and J lost 7, with 9 bases in between. There are 13 residues in the CDR3. The CDR3 loop reads CASSYRGGQPQHF. For the CDR3, the DNA is TGTGCCAGCAGTTACAGAGGAGGGCAGCCCCAGCATTTT.

This clonotype was observed at least ten times. V and J are TRBV18 and TRBJ2-7; 7 bases map to TRBD2. The CDR3 runs to 15 residues. Per the germline V gene, CDR1 is KGHSH and CDR2 is LQKENI. V gave up 0 bases and J gave up 5 bases; unmatched junction bases: 7. In DNA, the CDR3 is TGTGCCAGCTCACCACCATCTCAGGGAGGGGACGAGCAGTACTTC. It specifies CASSPPSQGGDEQYF. Variable domain in full (rest from reference TRBV18 and TRBJ2-7): NAGVMQNPRHLVRRRGQEARLRCSPMKGHSHVYWYRQLPEEGLKFMVYLQKENIIDESGMPKERFSAEFPKEGPSILRIQQVVRGDSAAYFCASSPPSQGGDEQYFGPGTRLTVT.

The table lists this clonotype with many counts. The chain links TRBV5-6 to TRBJ2-7; D gene unclear. The V gene's germline CDR1 is SGHDT and CDR2 YYEEEE. The CDR3 runs 15 residues. V was clipped by 4 bases and J by 7 bases, with 21 bases between them. In nucleotides, the CDR3 is TGTGCCAGCAGCCAAACGGTGAGTTCTACGACGGAGCAGTACTTC. Encoded protein: CASSQTVSSTTEQYF.

At least ten counts were recorded for this clonotype. The V call is TRBV10-1, the J call TRBJ1-2; possible D gene TRBD1, 6 bases. Trimming removed 6 bases at V and 3 bases at J, with 11 bases between. CDR3 length: 13 residues. Germline lookup yields CDR1 WNHNN and CDR2 SYGVQD (reference sequence). The CDR3 here is CASSADSHYGYTF. CDR3 sequence (DNA): TGCGCCAGCAGCGCGGACAGTCACTATGGCTACACCTTC.

The table lists this clonotype with many counts. J is TRBJ1-1 and V is TRBV12-3 or TRBV12-4, with D possibly being TRBD1 (5 bases). Trimming left V 2 bases short and J 2 bases short, with 9 bases between. The CDR3 runs 14 residues. This chain's CDR3 is CASSLQGLNTEAFF. CDR3 bases: TGTGCCAGCAGTTTACAGGGACTTAACACTGAAGCTTTCTTT.

The chain links TRBV5-1 to TRBJ2-5, with D perhaps TRBD1 or TRBD2 (5 bases each). Trimming stripped 7 bases from V and 3 bases from J, with 13 bases between. From germline, CDR1 is SGHRS and CDR2 YFSETQ. The CDR3 consists of 13 residues. The CDR3 spells CASGRDAEETQYF. DNA of the CDR3: TGCGCCAGCGGCCGGGACGCCGAAGAGACCCAGTACTTC. The complete variable domain, with remaining parts taken from reference TRBV5-1 and TRBJ2-5, reads KAGVTQTPRYLIKTRGQQVTLSCSPISGHRSVSWYQQTPGQGLQFLFEYFSETQRNKGNFPGRFSGRQFSNSRSEMNVSTLELGDSALYLCASGRDAEETQYFGPGTRLLVL.

Comment on this clonotype: A much larger clone lies a single base off, so this may be a read error. The rearrangement uses TRBV6-5 and TRBJ2-7; tentatively, D is TRBD2 (6 bases). The end of the DNA is better explained by TRBJ2-5, so the J call may be wrong. This CDR3 has 14 amino acids. Germline V CDR1 and CDR2: MNHEY, SVGAGI. DNA for the CDR3: TGTGCCAACAGTTACGACCTCCGGGGGGAGACCCAGTACTTC. Its translation is CANSYDLRGETQYF.

The chain carries TRBV4-1 and TRBJ2-2, with 9 positions matching TRBD2. The CDR3 is 15 amino acids. The germline V gene encodes CDR1 MGHRA and CDR2 YSYEKL. J gave up 7 bases and V 4 bases, and 7 bases lay outside the gene matches. CDR3 in amino acids: CASSLSGGQGGELFF. The CDR3 DNA reads TGCGCCAGCAGCCTCAGCGGGGGGCAGGGCGGGGAGCTGTTTTTT.

This clonotype occurred a few times. This rearrangement joins TRBV6-2 or TRBV6-3 to TRBJ2-7, with a tentative D call TRBD1 (5 bases). Germline V gene lookup returns CDR1 MNHEY and CDR2 SVGEGT. Trimming removed 2 bases from V and 1 base from J, with 9 bases in between. CDR3 length equals 14 residues. In DNA form, the CDR3 reads TGTGCCAGCAGTTACAGGGGTAGGTCCTACGAGCAGTACTTC. This gives the protein CASSYRGRSYEQYF.

Turning to this clonotype: A single base separates this from a much larger clone, so it may be a read error. The chain couples TRBV12-3 or TRBV12-4 to TRBJ2-5; 7 bases are shared with TRBD2. The CDR3 sequence is 16 residues long. CDR3 nucleotides: TGTGCCAGCTCCCCCGGGGCTAGCGGTTCAGGAGAGACCGAGTACTTC. This sequence encodes CASSPGASGSGETEYF.

Details on this clonotype: Mismatch with germline at one junction end may stem from a read error. The chain combines TRBV11-2 with TRBJ2-7; D is possibly TRBD1 or TRBD2 (5 bases each). The length of the CDR3 is 17 residues. Germline-derived CDR1 and CDR2 are SGHAT and FQNNGV. The CDR3 is CASSLRASRDHLYEQCF. For the CDR3, the DNA is TGTGCCAGCAGCCTGAGAGCTTCTCGGGACCACCTGTACGAGCAGTGCTTC.

This clonotype has a count of ten or more. V usage is TRBV6-1 and J usage is TRBJ1-5, with D unclear. CDR3 size: 11 residues. V lost 5 bases to trimming and J lost 12 bases, with 11 bases between them. The V gene's germline CDR1 is MNHNS and CDR2 SASEGT. CDR3 in amino acids: CASSQGGHQHF. The CDR3 bases are TGTGCCAGCAGTCAAGGTGGTCACCAGCATTTT.

This clonotype was found many times. V gene TRBV6-5 combines with J gene TRBJ2-7; D might be TRBD2 (6 bases). The CDR3 is made up of 15 amino acids. Germline V lookup: CDR1 MNHEY, CDR2 SVGAGI. V lost 5 bases, J lost 1 base, and 15 bases lay in between. The CDR3 coding sequence is TGTGCCAGCAGTCCCATGGGGGGTAGATCCTACGAGCAGTACTTC. Its protein is CASSPMGGRSYEQYF.

This clonotype was seen repeatedly, ten times or more. The chain couples TRBV7-9 to TRBJ1-2; D unresolved. The germline V gene has CDR1 SEHNR and CDR2 FQNEAQ (reference sequence). V lost 2 bases and J 8 bases, leaving 9 bases between the germline ends. There are 12 residues in the CDR3. The CDR3 coding sequence is TGTGCCAGCAGCTTATCGGAGCGCGGCTACACCTTC. As protein: CASSLSERGYTF.

This clonotype was counted a single time. The chain links TRBV12-3 or TRBV12-4 to TRBJ1-2, with 8 positions matching TRBD1. V lost 6 bases and J lost 6; bases outside the gene matches: 6. CDR3 size: 13 residues. The CDR3 nucleotides read TGTGCCAGCAGCCCGACAGGGGTAAATGGCTACACCTTC. This sequence encodes CASSPTGVNGYTF.

Ten or more counts support this clonotype. This chain uses TRBV10-3 with TRBJ1-2; D call uncertain. Between the trimmed V and J ends, which lost 2 bases and 7 bases, there was a span of 17 bases. Per the germline V gene, CDR1 is ENHRY and CDR2 is SYGVKD. There are 15 residues in the CDR3. For the CDR3, the DNA is TGTGCCATCAGTGAGCCGCGGACGGGCGCGGGTGGCTACACCTTC. It is translated as CAISEPRTGAGGYTF.

This clonotype came up many times. The chain links TRBV5-1 to TRBJ1-3, with 7 bases lining up with TRBD1. CDR3 length: 15 residues. Trimming removed 0 bases from V and 2 bases from J; junction bases left unmatched: 2. Germline CDR1 SGHRS, CDR2 YFSETQ. The CDR3 nucleotides read TGCGCCAGCAGCTTGGCCGGGACAGCTGGAAACACCATATATTTT. Translating it yields CASSLAGTAGNTIYF.

This clonotype was detected many times. CDR3 bases: TGTGCCAGCAGTCTGGACATACAAGGAAACACCATATATTTT. This translates into CASSLDIQGNTIYF. This chain links TRBV12-3 or TRBV12-4 with TRBJ1-3; a possible D gene is TRBD1 (5 bases). Trimming removed 5 bases at V and 4 bases at J, with 12 bases between. The CDR3 spans 14 residues.

This clonotype was observed at least ten times. The chain is built from TRBV11-2 and TRBJ1-6, with 12 bases fitting TRBD1. Germline CDR1 is SGHAT and CDR2 is FQNNGV. The CDR3 consists of 15 residues. After removal of 7 bases from V and 9 bases from J, the junction contained 7 bases not matched to a gene. The CDR3 DNA reads TGTGCCAGCAACCTGGGACAGGGGGCGCTTTCACCCCTCCACTTT. This sequence encodes CASNLGQGALSPLHF.

This clonotype has just a few counts. Since a much larger clone is just one base distant, this may be a read error. The V and J genes are TRBV28 and TRBJ2-2; TRBD2 aligns across 9 bases. The CDR3 has 16 residues. Looked up from germline, CDR1 is MDHEN and CDR2 is SYDVKM. The CDR3 DNA follows: TGTGCCAGCAGTTTCCCTGCTAGCGGGAACACCGGGGAGCTGTGTTTT. It encodes CASSFPASGNTGELCF.

This clonotype came up many times. The V and J genes are TRBV10-3 and TRBJ2-7; TRBD1 matches 11 bases. Per the germline V gene, CDR1 is ENHRY and CDR2 is SYGVKD. V dropped 6 bases and J dropped 5; count of bases not matched to a gene: 9. The CDR3 is 15 residues long. The CDR3 DNA reads TGTGCCATCAGCGAGACTGGGACAGGGGGGGACGAGCAGTACTTC. Encoded protein: CAISETGTGGDEQYF.

This clonotype appeared many times. V usage is TRBV28 and J usage is TRBJ1-1; D remains unclear. Trimming pared 6 bases from V and 7 bases from J, leaving 18 bases between. Germline CDR1 and CDR2: MDHEN and SYDVKM. CDR3 length: 14 residues. In DNA form, the CDR3 reads TGTGCCAGCAGCAGGACTGGTATATCCCTTGAAGCTTTCTTT. This sequence encodes CASSRTGISLEAFF.